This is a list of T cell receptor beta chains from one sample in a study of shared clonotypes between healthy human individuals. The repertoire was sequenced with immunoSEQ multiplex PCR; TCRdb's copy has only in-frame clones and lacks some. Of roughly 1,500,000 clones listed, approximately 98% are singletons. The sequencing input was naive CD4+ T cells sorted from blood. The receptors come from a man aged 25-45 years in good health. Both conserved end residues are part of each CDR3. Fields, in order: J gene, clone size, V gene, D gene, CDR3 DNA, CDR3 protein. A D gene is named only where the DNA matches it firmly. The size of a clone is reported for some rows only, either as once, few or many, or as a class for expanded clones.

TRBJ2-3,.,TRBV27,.,TGTGCCAATAGGGTCCCCCTCACAGATACGCAGTATTTT,CANRVPLTDTQYF
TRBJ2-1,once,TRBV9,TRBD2,TGTGCCAGCAGCGTAACAATAGCGGGAGGGCCAAATGAGCAGTTCTTC,CASSVTIAGGPNEQFF
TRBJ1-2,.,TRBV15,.,TGTGCCACCAGCAGAGAGGGGGTGGACTATGGCTACACCTTC,CATSREGVDYGYTF
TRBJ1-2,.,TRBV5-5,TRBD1,TGTGCCAGCAGCCTGACAGGGAATGGCTACACCTTC,CASSLTGNGYTF
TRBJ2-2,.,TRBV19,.,TGTGCCAGTAGTCCTCTGGGACGGGCGAACACCGGGGAGCTGTTTTTT,CASSPLGRANTGELFF
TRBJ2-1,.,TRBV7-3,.,TGTGCCAGCAGCTTAGGAATAGGTGAGCAGTTCTTC,CASSLGIGEQFF
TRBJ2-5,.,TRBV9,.,TGTGCCAGCAGCGTAGCTGGAGGATTCCAAGAGACCCAGTACTTC,CASSVAGGFQETQYF
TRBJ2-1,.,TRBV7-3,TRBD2,TGTGCCAGCAGCTTAGGGACTAGCGGGAATCCAGGGCAGTTCTTC,CASSLGTSGNPGQFF
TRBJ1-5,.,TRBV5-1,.,TGCGCCAGCAGCCCGAGGGGAGGGGTTGACAATCAGCCCCAGCATTTT,CASSPRGGVDNQPQHF
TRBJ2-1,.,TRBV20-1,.,TGCAGTGCTAGGTATCTCAATGAGCAGTTCTTC,CSARYLNEQFF
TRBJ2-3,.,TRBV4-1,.,TGCGCCAGCAGCCACGAGTTACGGGATACGCAGTATTTT,CASSHELRDTQYF
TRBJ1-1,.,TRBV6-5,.,TGTGCCAGCAGTTACTCGGCGAGAATGAACACTGAAGCTTTCTTT,CASSYSARMNTEAFF
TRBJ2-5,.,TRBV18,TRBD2,TGTGCCAGCTCACCACCTTCGGGAGGAGGGAAAGAGGGCGAGTACTTC,CASSPPSGGGKEGEYF
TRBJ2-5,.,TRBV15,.,TGTGCCACCAGCGGGCGGGTACAAGAGACCCAGTACTTC,CATSGRVQETQYF
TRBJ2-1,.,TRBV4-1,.,TGCGCCAGCAGCCAAGTTGTAGGAGTTGAGCAGTTCTTC,CASSQVVGVEQFF
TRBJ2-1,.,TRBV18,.,TGTGCCAGCTCACCACCGTTCTCCCTCTACAATGAGCAGTTCTTC,CASSPPFSLYNEQFF
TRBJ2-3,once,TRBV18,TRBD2,TGTGCCAGCTCACCGGCTAGCGGGAGGTCAGATACGCAGTATTTT,CASSPASGRSDTQYF
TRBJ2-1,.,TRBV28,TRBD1,TGTGCCAGCAGTTTCCAAAACAGGGGCGGAGAGCAGTTCTTC,CASSFQNRGGEQFF
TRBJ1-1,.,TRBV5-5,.,TGTGCCAGCAGTTCTGTCTTGAACACTGAAGCTTTCTTT,CASSSVLNTEAFF
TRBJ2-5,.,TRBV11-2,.,TGTGCCAGCGGTAAAGAGACCCAGTACTTC,CASGKETQYF
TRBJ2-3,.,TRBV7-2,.,TGTGCCAGCAGCTCAACAGATACGCAGTATTTT,CASSSTDTQYF
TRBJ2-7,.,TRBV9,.,TGTGCCAGCAGCCCCTCGGGGTGGGGCGAGCAGTACTTC,CASSPSGWGEQYF
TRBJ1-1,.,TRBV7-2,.,TGTGCCAGCAGCTTAGTCAGGCCTAACACTGAAGCTTTCTTT,CASSLVRPNTEAFF
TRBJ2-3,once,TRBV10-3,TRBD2,TGTGCCGCATCAGGGAGGGCTACAGATACGCAGTATTTT,CAASGRATDTQYF
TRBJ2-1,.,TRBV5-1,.,TGCGCCAGCAGCCTAAGGACGGAATACAATGAGCAGTTCTTC,CASSLRTEYNEQFF
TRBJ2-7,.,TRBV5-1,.,TGCGCCAGCAGCGCACGACACTCCTACGAGCAGTACTTC,CASSARHSYEQYF
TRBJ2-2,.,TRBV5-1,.,TGCGCCAGCAGCCCCTCGCCGAACACCGGGGAGCTGTTTTTT,CASSPSPNTGELFF
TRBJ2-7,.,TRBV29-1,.,TGCAGCGTTAGAGGACATTTTGTCTACGAGCAGTACTTC,CSVRGHFVYEQYF
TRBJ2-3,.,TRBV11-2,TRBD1,TGTGCCAGCAGCTTAGAAGGCAGGGGGCCTAATACGCAGTATTTT,CASSLEGRGPNTQYF
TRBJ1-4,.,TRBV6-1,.,TGTGCCAGCAGTGAAGGAAACCGGGCCTTGAATGAAAAACTGTTTTTT,CASSEGNRALNEKLFF
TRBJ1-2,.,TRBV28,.,TGTGCCAGCAGTTCCCCTTCGGGAGGGCTCTATGGCTACACCTTC,CASSSPSGGLYGYTF
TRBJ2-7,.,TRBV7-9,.,TGTGCCAGCAGCTTTTACCCTAAAGGACGGTCCTACGAGCAGTACTTC,CASSFYPKGRSYEQYF
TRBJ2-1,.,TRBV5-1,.,TGCGCCAGCAGCTTGGAGGGCGTGATAGACTACAATGAGCAGTTCTTC,CASSLEGVIDYNEQFF
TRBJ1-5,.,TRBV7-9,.,TGTGCCAGCACCTCCGGGGGAAATCAGCCCCAGCATTTT,CASTSGGNQPQHF
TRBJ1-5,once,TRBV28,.,TGTGCCAGCAGTTCCCCGCGGACTCAGCCCCAGCATTTT,CASSSPRTQPQHF
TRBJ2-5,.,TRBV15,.,TGTGCCACCAGCAGAGAGGCACGCCAAGAGACCCAGTACTTC,CATSREARQETQYF
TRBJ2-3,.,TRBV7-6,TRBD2,TGTGCCAGCAGACTACTAGCGGGGACCCCTAGCACAGATACGCAGTATTTT,CASRLLAGTPSTDTQYF
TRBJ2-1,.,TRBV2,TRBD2,TGTGCCAGCAGCGGGACTAGCGGGCACAATGAGCAGTTCTTC,CASSGTSGHNEQFF
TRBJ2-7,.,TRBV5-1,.,TGCGCCAGCAGTAGGAACAGCCTGGGTCTTAACCACGAGCAGTACTTC,CASSRNSLGLNHEQYF
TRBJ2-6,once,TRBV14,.,TGTGCCAGCAGCCAAGAGGAGGGGGCTGGGGCCAACGTCCTGACTTTC,CASSQEEGAGANVLTF
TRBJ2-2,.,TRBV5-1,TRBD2,TGCGCCAGCAGCCCTGGACTAGCTGGGAACACCGGGGAGCTGTTTTTT,CASSPGLAGNTGELFF
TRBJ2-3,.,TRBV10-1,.,TGCGCCAGCAGTGAGTCCCTAAGAACAGATACGCAGTATTTT,CASSESLRTDTQYF
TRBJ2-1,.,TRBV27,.,TGTGCCAGCACTTGGTCTAATGAGCAGTTCTTC,CASTWSNEQFF
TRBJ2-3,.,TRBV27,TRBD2,TGTGCCAGCAGGAGGGGACTAGCGGGCACAGATACGCAGTATTTT,CASRRGLAGTDTQYF
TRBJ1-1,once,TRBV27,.,TGTGCCAGCAGTGTTCTCAGAGGGACGAACACTGAAGCTTTCTTT,CASSVLRGTNTEAFF
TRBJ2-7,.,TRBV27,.,TGTGCCAGCCGCGGTCGGGGAATCGGTTCCTACGAGCAGTACTTC,CASRGRGIGSYEQYF
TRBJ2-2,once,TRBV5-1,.,TGCGCAACCGCTGAGGCGTCGAACACCGGGGAGCTGTTTTTT,CATAEASNTGELFF
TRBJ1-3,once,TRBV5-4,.,TGTGCCAGCAGCCCCCGAGGCGGCTCTGGAAACACCATATATTTT,CASSPRGGSGNTIYF
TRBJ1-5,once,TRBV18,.,TGTGCCAGCTCGCCCCAGGGCCCCAGCAATCAGCCCCAGCATTTT,CASSPQGPSNQPQHF
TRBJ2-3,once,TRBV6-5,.,TGTGCCAGCAGTAGGACTAGGAGGGGGGATACGCAGTATTTT,CASSRTRRGDTQYF